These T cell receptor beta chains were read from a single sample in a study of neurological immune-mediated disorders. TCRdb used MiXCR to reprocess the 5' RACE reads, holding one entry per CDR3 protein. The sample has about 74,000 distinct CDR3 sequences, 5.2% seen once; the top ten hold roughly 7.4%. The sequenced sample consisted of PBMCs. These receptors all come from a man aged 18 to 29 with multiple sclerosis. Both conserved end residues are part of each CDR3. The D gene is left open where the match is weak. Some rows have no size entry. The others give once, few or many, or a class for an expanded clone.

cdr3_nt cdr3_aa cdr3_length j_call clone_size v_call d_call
TGCAGTGCTAGAGAACAGTACACTGAAGCTTTCTTT CSAREQYTEAFF 12 TRBJ1-1 NA TRBV20-1 NA
TGTGCCAGCAGTCGATGGACAGGGGGCTACGAGCAGTACTTC CASSRWTGGYEQYF 14 TRBJ2-7 many TRBV12-3/TRBV12-4 TRBD1
TGCGCCAGCCGCCCCAGGAGGGGTATGAACACTGAAGCTTTCTTT CASRPRRGMNTEAFF 15 TRBJ1-1 many TRBV5-1 NA
TGTGCCAGCCATCCGCCGGGGCGTAAGGAGCAGTACTTC CASHPPGRKEQYF 13 TRBJ2-7 many TRBV6-5 NA
TGCGCCAGCAGCCAAGAAGCGACCGGGACCAATTCACCCCTCCACTTT CASSQEATGTNSPLHF 16 TRBJ1-6 many TRBV4-3 NA
TGTGCCAGCAGCCCATACCCAGGGGGCGCGTCCACTGAAGCTTTCTTT CASSPYPGGASTEAFF 16 TRBJ1-1 many TRBV7-2 TRBD1
TGTGCCACCGACGCCCCTCAGGGAGGGACTAACTGTGGCTACACCTTC CATDAPQGGTNCGYTF 16 TRBJ1-2 NA TRBV12-3/TRBV12-4 NA
TGTGCCAGCAGTTTTTCCAGAAGCGCGTACGAGCAGTACTTC CASSFSRSAYEQYF 14 TRBJ2-7 NA TRBV12-3/TRBV12-4 NA
TGTGCCTGGAGTGTTTTACATCGCCAGCCCCAGCATTTT CAWSVLHRQPQHF 13 TRBJ1-5 few TRBV30 NA
TGTGCCATCAGTGACCAGGGGAAGGCCTACGAGCAGTACTTC CAISDQGKAYEQYF 14 TRBJ2-7 many TRBV10-3 NA
TGCGCCAGCAGGGCGGGGACCAAAAACATTCAGTACTTC CASRAGTKNIQYF 13 TRBJ2-4 many TRBV5-1 NA
TGTGCCAGCAGTTTGGGGCAGGGGAATCAGCCCCATCATTTT CASSLGQGNQPHHF 14 TRBJ1-5 few TRBV27 NA
TGCAGTGCTAGCTCCGGGTTCTTAAGGGACTACGAGCAGTACTTC CSASSGFLRDYEQYF 15 TRBJ2-7 many TRBV20-1 NA
TGTGCCAGCAGCCAAGGGGGCAGGGGGCGCAGGCAGCCCCAGAATTTT CASSQGGRGRRQPQNF 16 TRBJ1-5 few TRBV4-2 TRBD1
TGCGCCAGCAGCTTGGGGGCGGGGACGAACACTGAAGCTTTCTTT CASSLGAGTNTEAFF 15 TRBJ1-1 many TRBV5-1 NA
TGTGCCAGCAGCTTAGCGCGGCTGGGCGGGGAGCTGTTTTTT CASSLARLGGELFF 14 TRBJ2-2 many TRBV7-2 NA
TGTGCCAGCAGCTTGGCCGGGGGCGCGGGAGAGACCCAGTACTTC CASSLAGGAGETQYF 15 TRBJ2-5 many TRBV5-6 NA
TGTGCCAGCCACCAAGGTTATAGCAATCAGCCCCAGCATTTT CASHQGYSNQPQHF 14 TRBJ1-5 many TRBV12-3/TRBV12-4 NA
TGTGCCAGTTCGTCAGGGAACACCGGGGAGCTGTTTTTT CASSSGNTGELFF 13 TRBJ2-2 many TRBV6-2/TRBV6-3 NA
TGTGCCAGCTCACCAAATACGCGACTGGTAGATTCACCCCTCCACTTT CASSPNTRLVDSPLHF 16 TRBJ1-6 NA TRBV18 NA
TGCAGCGTAGCCGGTGGGGACAATCAGCCCCAGCATTTT CSVAGGDNQPQHF 13 TRBJ1-5 many TRBV29-1 NA
TGCAGTGGCCCGGGACAGAGGAATGAGCAGTTCTTC CSGPGQRNEQFF 12 TRBJ2-1 many TRBV20-1 TRBD1
TGTGCCAGCAGCTTAGATTGGCTAGCGGTAGATACGCAGTATTTT CASSLDWLAVDTQYF 15 TRBJ2-3 many TRBV7-8 TRBD2
TGTGCCAGCAGCTTAGCCATTTCTTACACAGATACGCAGTATTTT CASSLAISYTDTQYF 15 TRBJ2-3 many TRBV7-2 NA
TGCGCCAGCAGCTTGGAAGGGGTGCACGGCTACACCTTC CASSLEGVHGYTF 13 TRBJ1-2 many TRBV5-1 NA
TGCGCCAGCACTCGCCGGGTCTGGCACCCCCGTCGGTCGGACTTC CASTRRVWHPRRSDF 15 TRBJ2-7 many TRBV5-1 NA